These 30 T cell receptor beta chains were sequenced from one sample in a study of human T cells and chemical hapten exposure (dated by TCRdb to 2020 to 2022). Interpreted using the paper, the time point label stands for: pre-sensitization, week 0. Explained via the paper, the treatment or condition label denotes: therapeutic diphenylcyclopropenone sensitization with weekly scalp DPC. Libraries were constructed by RACE. This sample was sequenced with a NextSeq 500. In-frame beta chains were kept once TCRdb had trimmed the public reads at Q25 with fastp and called clones with MiXCR. For every CDR3 protein sequence, its rows merge into one entry that carries the most common genes and DNA. A total of more than 250,000 distinct CDR3 sequences appear in this sample, more than 6.5% of them only once. Approximately 2.2% of the sample rests with the top ten. The material was whole blood, obtained in connection with sensitization to the hapten diphenylcyclopropenone (DPC). Source of these receptors: a woman in her 40s with alopecia areata. Some clones in this sample may be carry-over from other donors' samples.

This clonotype appeared a few times. This chain connects TRBV4-2 to TRBJ2-3, with 11 bases aligning to TRBD2. The V gene's germline CDR1 is LGHNA and CDR2 YNFKEQ. Trimming cost V 0 bases and J 8 bases; bases outside gene matches: 10. The CDR3 spans 17 residues. This CDR3 is CASSQDQHSGRAGTQYF. CDR3 bases: TGTGCCAGCAGCCAAGATCAGCATAGCGGGAGGGCCGGTACGCAGTATTTT.

This clonotype was seen more than once but under ten times. V gene TRBV28 combines with J gene TRBJ2-7, with 7 bases identical to TRBD1. CDR1 is MDHEN, CDR2 SYDVKM, per germline. The CDR3 is 14 residues long. V shed 5 bases, J shed 2 bases, and the junction held 6 bases outside the gene matches. CDR3 in amino acids: CASSGRDSTYEQYF. CDR3 sequence (DNA): TGTGCCAGCAGTGGCCGGGACAGCACCTACGAGCAGTACTTC. Supplemented by reference TRBV28 and TRBJ2-7, the full variable domain reads DVKVTQSSRYLVKRTGEKVFLECVQDMDHENMFWYRQDPGLGLRLIYFSYDVKMKEKGDIPEGYSVSREKKERFSLILESASTNQTSMYLCASSGRDSTYEQYFGPGTRLTVT.

This clonotype was recorded only once. This rearrangement joins TRBV6-5 to TRBJ2-1; D is uncertain. V was shortened by 0 bases and J by 7 bases, with 7 bases between the two germline ends. From germline, CDR1 is MNHEY and CDR2 SVGAGI. The CDR3 loop spans 13 amino acids. The DNA of the CDR3 is TGTGCCAGCAGTTACTCCAGTACGAATGAGCAGTTCTTC. Residues: CASSYSSTNEQFF.

The chain employs TRBV29-1 and TRBJ1-3, with TRBD1 as a possible D gene (5 bases). Per germline, CDR1 SQVTM and CDR2 ANQGSEA. V dropped 4 bases and J dropped 5 bases, with 9 bases sitting between them. The CDR3 loop spans 12 amino acids. The CDR3, as DNA: TGCAGCGTTGGGGACTTACGAAACACCATATATTTT. This codes for CSVGDLRNTIYF.

This clonotype was recorded at least ten times. Germline is not matched at one junction end, which may reflect a read error. The chain combines TRBV28 with TRBJ2-5; 8 bases are a match to TRBD1. CDR3 size: 14 residues. Germline assignment: CDR1 MDHEN and CDR2 SYDVKM. This CDR3 reads CASSLGQGQETQYF. In DNA, the CDR3 is TGTGCTAGCAGCTTAGGACAGGGCCAAGAGACCCAGTACTTC.

The sample holds a few counts of this clonotype. The V call is TRBV24-1, the J call TRBJ2-1, with D perhaps given as TRBD1 or TRBD2 (6 bases each). Between the trimmed V and J ends, which lost 3 bases and 4 bases, there was a span of 21 bases. The CDR3 is 18 amino acids. The germline CDR1 and CDR2 sequences are KGHDR and SFDVKD. The CDR3 DNA sequence: TGTGCCACCAGTGATCCCGTGGTAGCGGTCCAGGGGTACAATGAGCAGTTCTTC. It is translated as CATSDPVVAVQGYNEQFF.

This chain links TRBV29-1 with TRBJ2-6; TRBD1 might be the D (6 bases). The CDR3 runs to 16 residues. The V gene's germline CDR1 is SQVTM and CDR2 ANQGSEA. Trimming shortened V by 5 bases and J by 1 base, and 15 bases separated the two germline ends. This CDR3 is CSVRGGPPSGANVLTF. The CDR3 nucleotides read TGCAGCGTTCGTGGGGGCCCTCCTTCTGGGGCCAACGTCCTGACTTTC.

This clonotype was detected ten times or more. The genes are TRBV12-3 or TRBV12-4 and TRBJ1-5; D is possibly TRBD1 (6 bases). The length of the CDR3 is 15 residues. Trimming removed 7 bases from V and 1 base from J, with 14 bases in between. The CDR3 sequence: CASTKGGTSNQPQHF. The DNA for the CDR3 is TGTGCCAGCACCAAGGGGGGCACAAGCAATCAGCCCCAGCATTTT.

The chain recombines TRBV6-5 with TRBJ2-3; D unclear. CDR1 is MNHEY and CDR2 is SVGAGI in the germline V gene. The CDR3 totals 15 residues. Trimming stripped 4 bases from V and 3 bases from J, with 14 bases between. The CDR3 DNA is TGTGCCAGCAGTTCCATAAGACTGGAGACAGATACGCAGTATTTT. This encodes CASSSIRLETDTQYF.

This clonotype was detected a few times. This sequence joins TRBV28 and TRBJ2-1, with 11 bases identical to TRBD2. J gave up 5 bases and V 2 bases, and 5 bases lay outside the gene matches. CDR1 is MDHEN and CDR2 is SYDVKM in the germline V gene. This CDR3 is 16 amino acids long. This CDR3 reads CASSLVSGRANNEQFF. In DNA, the CDR3 is TGTGCCAGCAGTTTAGTTAGCGGGAGGGCCAACAATGAGCAGTTCTTC.

This clonotype has more than one count but fewer than ten. The chain has TRBV7-6 and TRBJ2-3; 13 nucleotides align to TRBD2. V gave up 4 bases and J gave up 3 bases; unmatched junction bases: 10. Germline-derived CDR1 and CDR2 are SGHVS and FNYEAQ. The CDR3 contains 18 residues. The DNA of the CDR3 is TGTGCCAGCAGCTATTATCCTGGACTAGCGGGAGTAACAGATACGCAGTATTTT. As protein: CASSYYPGLAGVTDTQYF.

This clonotype has more than one count but fewer than ten. The gene calls are TRBV9 and TRBJ1-4, with 7 bases lining up with TRBD1. CDR1 and CDR2 from the germline V gene are SGDLS and YYNGEE. V lost 0 bases and J lost 7; bases outside the gene matches: 9. This CDR3 has 16 amino acids. CDR3 sequence reads: CASSVGQSGGGEKLFF. The CDR3, as DNA: TGTGCCAGCAGCGTAGGACAGTCAGGGGGAGGTGAAAAACTGTTTTTT.

This clonotype was seen at least ten times. The chain carries TRBV5-1 and TRBJ2-7, with D possibly being TRBD1 (6 bases). Germline-derived CDR1 and CDR2 are SGHRS and YFSETQ. V lost 4 bases and J lost 5, with 22 bases in between. The CDR3 contains 16 residues. The chain's CDR3 is CASSLARLPGTNEQYF. Here the CDR3 DNA reads TGCGCCAGCAGCCTAGCAAGACTTCCCGGGACAAACGAGCAGTACTTC.

This clonotype occurred many times. The DNA for the CDR3 is TGCAGCGTTGAAGCCCCCGCGGGTATCGAGCAGTACTTC. Its protein is CSVEAPAGIEQYF. The chain is built from TRBV29-1 and TRBJ2-7, with D possibly being TRBD2 (5 bases). Germline CDR1 reads SQVTM; CDR2 reads ANQGSEA. The CDR3 is 13 amino acids. V dropped 1 base and J dropped 6 bases, with 13 bases sitting between them.

J is TRBJ2-1 and V is TRBV6-5; TRBD1 might be the D (6 bases). The CDR3 length is 16 residues. V lost 0 bases and J lost 0, with 9 bases in between. Germline assignment: CDR1 MNHEY and CDR2 SVGAGI. Here the CDR3 reads CASSYSQGSSYNEQFF. CDR3 nucleotides: TGTGCCAGCAGTTACTCGCAGGGGAGCTCCTACAATGAGCAGTTCTTC.

In regard to this clonotype: One junction end disagrees with the germline gene, perhaps due to a read error. The chain combines TRBV4-3 with TRBJ1-2; D perhaps matches TRBD1 (5 bases). This CDR3 contains 13 residues. CDR1 is LGHNA, CDR2 YSLEER, per germline. The CDR3 sequence: CASSQVTGYGHTF. For the CDR3, the DNA is TGCGCCAGCAGCCAAGTAACAGGCTATGGCCACACCTTC.

This clonotype was counted only a few times. This rearrangement joins TRBV10-3 to TRBJ1-1; unclear D gene. The CDR3 has 14 residues. The germline gives CDR1 ENHRY, CDR2 SYGVKD. Between the trimmed V and J ends, which lost 6 bases and 2 bases, there was a span of 13 bases. The CDR3 region is CAIRSLGVNTEAFF. CDR3 nucleotides: TGTGCCATCAGATCACTCGGAGTCAACACTGAAGCTTTCTTT.

J is TRBJ1-1 and V is TRBV6-2 or TRBV6-3; TRBD1 matches at 8 bases. The CDR3 extends over 12 amino acids. Per germline, CDR1 MNHEY and CDR2 SVGEGT. V was clipped by 6 bases and J by 5 bases; unmatched bases: 2. The CDR3 is CASRRTGTEAFF. CDR3 bases: TGTGCCAGCAGGCGGACAGGGACTGAAGCTTTCTTT.

This clonotype was seen more than once but under ten times. The rearrangement links TRBV28 to TRBJ2-1, with D possibly being TRBD2 (5 bases). The CDR3 spans 17 residues. Germline CDR1 is MDHEN and CDR2 is SYDVKM. V was cut by 6 bases and J by 8 bases, with 26 bases left in between. The DNA of the CDR3 is TGTGCCAGCAGCTCCCGGGCTAGCTTAAAGCCGAGCGATGAGCAGTTCTTC. This codes for CASSSRASLKPSDEQFF.

This chain uses TRBV12-3 or TRBV12-4 with TRBJ2-5, with D possibly being TRBD2 (6 bases). This CDR3 has 13 residues. The V end lost 5 bases, the J end lost 5 bases, and 12 bases lay between the germline ends. CDR3 coding DNA: TGTGCCAGCAGTGGGGGGTTGTCGGAGACCCAGTACTTC. Amino acid sequence: CASSGGLSETQYF.

This clonotype has just a few counts. CDR3 DNA: TGTGCCAGCAGCCAAGACGAACTAGCGGGAATCTCCTACAATGAGCAGTTCTTC. It codes for CASSQDELAGISYNEQFF. The chain has TRBV3-1 and TRBJ2-1, with TRBD2 identical over 10 bases. Germline trimming cut 0 bases from V and 0 bases from J; bases unmatched to any gene: 5. Germline lookup yields CDR1 LGHDT and CDR2 YNNKEL (reference sequence). The CDR3 runs 18 residues.

This chain uses TRBV7-2 with TRBJ2-5; D gene ambiguous. Looked up from germline, CDR1 is SGHTA and CDR2 is FQGNSA. The CDR3 is made up of 14 amino acids. Trimming stripped 3 bases from V and 1 base from J, with 9 bases between. Here the CDR3 DNA reads TGTGCCAGCAGCTTCCCCAGCGCCCAAGAGACCCAGTACTTC. This sequence encodes CASSFPSAQETQYF.

At least ten counts were recorded for this clonotype. V and J are TRBV6-2 or TRBV6-3 and TRBJ2-3; no firm D call. Germline V CDR1 and CDR2: MNHEY, SVGEGT. The V and J ends lost 2 bases and 1 base respectively, with 7 bases between them. This CDR3 comprises 14 residues. The CDR3 DNA follows: TGTGCCAGCAGTTACGGAGTAGGCACAGATACGCAGTATTTT. Its protein product is CASSYGVGTDTQYF.

This clonotype was observed a handful of times. The chain links TRBV6-5 to TRBJ2-5; TRBD1 is a possible D gene (5 bases). The V gene's germline CDR1 is MNHEY and CDR2 SVGAGI. Trimming pared 3 bases from V and 3 bases from J, leaving 14 bases between. This CDR3 has 15 residues. CDR3 residues: CASSYSKGREETQYF. Written as DNA, the CDR3 is TGTGCCAGCAGTTATAGTAAGGGGCGCGAAGAGACCCAGTACTTC.

This clonotype was seen many times. This chain links TRBV7-9 with TRBJ1-2; a weak D match, TRBD1 (6 bases). This CDR3 is built from 15 residues. The V end lost 2 bases, the J end lost 6 bases, and 16 bases lay between the germline ends. Looked up from germline, CDR1 is SEHNR and CDR2 is FQNEAQ (reference sequence). The CDR3 sequence: CASSLPPGRGNGYTF. The CDR3 bases are TGTGCCAGCAGCTTACCTCCAGGGAGGGGGAATGGCTACACCTTC. The variable domain in full, with the rest retrieved from reference TRBV7-9 and TRBJ1-2, is DTGVSQNPRHKITKRGQNVTFRCDPISEHNRLYWYRQTLGQGPEFLTYFQNEAQLEKSRLLSDRFSAERPKGSFSTLEIQRTEQGDSAMYLCASSLPPGRGNGYTFGSGTRLTVV.

There are a few counts of this clonotype. The genes are TRBV6-5 and TRBJ2-1; no reliable D call. Germline V gene data show CDR1 as MNHEY and CDR2 as SVGAGI. V lost 2 bases, J lost 9 bases, and 20 bases lay in between. CDR3 length equals 16 residues. CDR3 residues: CASSYAGRPPFGEQFF. For the CDR3, the DNA is TGTGCCAGCAGTTACGCCGGCAGGCCGCCGTTTGGTGAGCAGTTCTTC.

The chain is built from TRBV6-2 or TRBV6-3 and TRBJ2-3, with 8 bases matching TRBD2. CDR1 and CDR2 (germline): MNHEY, SVGEGT. V gave up 2 bases and J gave up 6 bases; unmatched junction bases: 13. There are 17 residues in the CDR3. In nucleotides, the CDR3 is TGTGCCAGCAGTTACGGGCTAGCGGGCCCCCGGGCGGATACGCAGTATTTT. It translates to CASSYGLAGPRADTQYF.

In this sample, this clonotype turned up many times. CDR3 in DNA: TGTGCCACCGTAGCGGGAGGACTCACAGATACGCAGTATTTT. Protein product: CATVAGGLTDTQYF. The chain combines TRBV28 with TRBJ2-3; 10 bases map to TRBD2. V trimming: 10 bases; J trimming: 2 bases; junction bases outside the gene matches: 6. This CDR3 contains 14 residues. Germline CDR1 and CDR2: MDHEN and SYDVKM.

This clonotype showed up many times. The chain carries TRBV5-4 and TRBJ2-7, with D possibly being TRBD1 (6 bases). There are 14 residues in the CDR3. Germline V gene lookup returns CDR1 SGHNT and CDR2 YYREEE (reference sequence). The germline V and J ends were trimmed by 4 bases and 2 bases, with 13 bases remaining between them. This chain's CDR3 is CASSTGQRAYEQYF. The CDR3, as DNA: TGTGCCAGCAGCACCGGACAGCGCGCCTACGAGCAGTACTTC.

The table lists this clonotype with a few counts. The chain carries TRBV6-5 and TRBJ1-6; the D is unclear. The germline V gene encodes CDR1 MNHEY and CDR2 SVGAGI. V lost 0 bases and J 7 bases, leaving 10 bases between the germline ends. This CDR3 is built from 15 residues. The CDR3 DNA reads as TGTGCCAGCAGTTACTCAGGCGTCGGAAATTCACCCCTCCACTTT. Translated: CASSYSGVGNSPLHF.